This T cell receptor (beta chain) is from a study of T cells in Graves' hyperthyroidism and ophthalmopathy. V lost 4 bases, J lost 5 bases, and 21 bases lay in between. CDR1 and CDR2 (germline): ENHRY, SYGVKD. CDR3 length: 16 amino acids. Amplified TCR beta CDR3 regions came from RNA transcripts. HTBI primers were the set used in a first-round RT-PCR of the TCR CDR3. From the multiplex PCR reads, TCRdb called clonotypes with MiXCR, one entry per CDR3 protein. Of about 570,000 distinct CDR3 sequences in the sample, about half are singletons; the top ten hold 19%. This rearrangement joins TRBV10-3 to TRBJ2-7; possible D gene TRBD1, 6 bases. Source material: peripheral blood or thyroid tissue (not recorded which). The sequence derives from an adult woman with Graves' disease, either hyperthyroidism or ophthalmopathy (not recorded which). The CDR3 DNA reads as TGTGCCATCAGTGGCACACAAGACAGGCAACAGAACGAGCAGTACTTC. Protein: CAISGTQDRQQNEQYF.